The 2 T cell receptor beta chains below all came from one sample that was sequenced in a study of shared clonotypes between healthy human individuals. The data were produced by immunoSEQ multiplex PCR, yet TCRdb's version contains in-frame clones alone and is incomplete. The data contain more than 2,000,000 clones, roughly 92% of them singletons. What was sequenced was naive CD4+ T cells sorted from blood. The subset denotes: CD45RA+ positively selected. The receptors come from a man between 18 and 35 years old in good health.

CDR3 protein: CASSSLAGGDTQYF. The DNA of the CDR3 is TGTGCCAGTAGTTCGCTAGCGGGGGGGGATACGCAGTATTTT. The rearrangement uses TRBV19 and TRBJ2-3; 12 bases are a match to TRBD2. With 5 bases clipped from V and 6 bases from J, the junction kept 3 bases outside the gene matches. Germline lookup yields CDR1 LNHDA and CDR2 SQIVND (reference sequence). The CDR3 contains 14 residues.

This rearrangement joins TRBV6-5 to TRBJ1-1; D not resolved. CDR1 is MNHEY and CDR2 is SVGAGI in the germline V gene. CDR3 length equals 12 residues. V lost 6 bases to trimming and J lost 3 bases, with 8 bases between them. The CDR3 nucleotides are TGTGCCAGCAGCCGATCGGACACTGAAGCTTTCTTT. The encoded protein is CASSRSDTEAFF.